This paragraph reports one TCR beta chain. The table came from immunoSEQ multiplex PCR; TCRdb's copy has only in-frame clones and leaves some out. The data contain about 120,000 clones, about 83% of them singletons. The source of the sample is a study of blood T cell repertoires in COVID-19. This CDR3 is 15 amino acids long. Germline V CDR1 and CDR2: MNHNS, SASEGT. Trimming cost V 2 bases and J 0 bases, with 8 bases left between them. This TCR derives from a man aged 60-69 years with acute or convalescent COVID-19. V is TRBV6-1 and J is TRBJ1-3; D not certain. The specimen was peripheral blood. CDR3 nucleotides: TGTGCCAGCAGTGAACGCCCGAGCTCTGGAAACACCATATATTTT. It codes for CASSERPSSGNTIYF.